This T cell receptor beta chain was identified during a study of cytomegalovirus exposure and HLA in healthy donors. The repertoire was sequenced with immunoSEQ multiplex PCR; TCRdb's copy has only in-frame clones and lacks some. In the table there are more than 85,000 clones, around nine tenths of which are singletons. Trimming shortened V by 6 bases and J by 1 base, and 13 bases separated the two germline ends. This CDR3 spans 15 amino acids. CDR1 is MDHEN, CDR2 SYDVKM, per germline. Details on this clone: Its antigen is as yet unknown.

Broader study findings: Researchers counted 164 TCR beta chains as cytomegalovirus-associated. Confirmation in vitro established that a few CMV-associated chains were specific for CMV antigens.

The TCR comes from a young woman in good health and CMV-seronegative. The chain couples TRBV28 to TRBJ1-5, with a possible D match to TRBD1 (6 bases). Input material: PBMCs. The CDR3 region has the DNA TGTGCCAGCAGCAACAGGGTTGCGAGCAATCAGCCCCAGCATTTT. Its protein product is CASSNRVASNQPQHF.